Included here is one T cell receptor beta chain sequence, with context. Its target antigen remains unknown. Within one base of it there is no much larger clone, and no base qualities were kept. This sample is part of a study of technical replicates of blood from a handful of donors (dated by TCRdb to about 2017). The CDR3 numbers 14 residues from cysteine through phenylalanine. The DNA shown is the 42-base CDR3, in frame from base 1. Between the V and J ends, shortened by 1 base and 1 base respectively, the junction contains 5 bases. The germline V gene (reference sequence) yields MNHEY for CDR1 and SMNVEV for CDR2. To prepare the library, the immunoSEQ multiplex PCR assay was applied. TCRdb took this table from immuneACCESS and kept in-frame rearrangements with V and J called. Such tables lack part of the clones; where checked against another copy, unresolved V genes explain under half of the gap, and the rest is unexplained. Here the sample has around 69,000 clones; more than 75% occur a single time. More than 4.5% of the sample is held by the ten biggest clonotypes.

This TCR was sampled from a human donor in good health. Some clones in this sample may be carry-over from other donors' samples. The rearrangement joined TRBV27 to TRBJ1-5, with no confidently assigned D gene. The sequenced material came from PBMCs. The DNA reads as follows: TGTGCCAGCAGTTTATACTCCAGCAATCAGCCCCAGCATTTT. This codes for CASSLYSSNQPQHF.